The next 22 T cell receptor beta chains were all read from a single sample in a study of blood T cell repertoires in COVID-19. TCRdb's table, derived via immunoSEQ multiplex PCR, lists solely in-frame clones and lacks some. The sample consists of some 490,000 clones, 75% to 90% of them appearing once. Input material: PBMCs or T cells enriched from blood (not recorded which). The receptors here all came from a woman aged 55-69 years who had recovered from COVID-19.

This clone was seen just once. The rearrangement joins TRBV3-1 (or the pseudogene TRBV3-2) to TRBJ2-3, with 8 nucleotides matching TRBD1. V lost 5 bases to trimming and J lost 4 bases; unmatched junction nucleotides: 5. The germline V gene has CDR1 LGHDT and CDR2 YNNKEL (reference sequence). This CDR3 is built from 14 residues. The CDR3 bases are TGTGCCAGCAGCTTACGGACAGGGTCAGATACGCAGTATTTT. It translates to CASSLRTGSDTQYF.

Here the CDR3 reads CASSETTSLKEQFF. The CDR3, as DNA: TGTGCCAGCAGCGAAACGACTAGCCTCAAAGAGCAGTTCTTC. J is TRBJ2-1 and V is TRBV3-1 (or the pseudogene TRBV3-2); 7 nucleotides align to TRBD2. There are 14 residues in the CDR3. V lost 5 bases, J lost 10 bases, and 11 bases stayed unmatched. Per the germline V gene, CDR1 is LGHDT and CDR2 is YNNKEL (reference sequence).

This clone was recorded only once. CDR3: CASSPEGQLFTDTQYF. CDR3 nucleotides: TGTGCCAGCAGCCCAGAGGGGCAGCTTTTCACAGATACGCAGTATTTT. V and J are TRBV4-2 and TRBJ2-3; tentatively, D is TRBD1 or TRBD2 (5 bases each). V lost 4 bases and J lost 2, with 16 bases in between. This CDR3 has 16 amino acids. From germline, CDR1 is LGHNA and CDR2 YNFKEQ.

This rearrangement joins TRBV5-1 to TRBJ1-6; 7 positions match TRBD1. The CDR3 is 15 amino acids. Per germline, CDR1 SGHRS and CDR2 YFSETQ. The V segment lost 0 bases and the J segment 5 bases; nucleotides outside the gene matches: 2. The CDR3 protein is CASSLDTGDNSPLHF. CDR3 in DNA: TGCGCCAGCAGCTTGGATACAGGGGATAATTCACCCCTCCACTTT.

The rearrangement uses TRBV28 and TRBJ2-7; the D gene is possibly TRBD1 (5 bases). Germline CDR1 is MDHEN and CDR2 is SYDVKM. The CDR3 sequence is 19 residues long. The ends were cut back, 6 bases at V and 3 bases at J, with 30 bases in the middle. CDR3 nucleotide sequence: TGTGCCAGCAGCCAAGGGGTGACAGTATTTAGGATGGACAACTACGAGCAGTACGTC. It translates to CASSQGVTVFRMDNYEQYV.

CDR3 protein: CASSQTIGQSSGNTIYF. The CDR3 DNA sequence: TGCGCCAGCAGCCAAACCATTGGCCAGTCCTCTGGAAACACCATATATTTT. This chain joins TRBV4-1 and TRBJ1-3; D is ambiguous. Germline-derived CDR1 and CDR2 are MGHRA and YSYEKL. The V end lost 2 bases, the J end lost 0 bases, and 14 bases lay between the germline ends. The CDR3 consists of 17 residues.

The CDR3 loop is CASSEGGGMSDLGFYGYTF. The CDR3 region has the DNA TGTGCCAGCAGCGAGGGGGGAGGGATGTCGGATCTTGGGTTCTATGGCTACACCTTC. This rearrangement joins TRBV9 to TRBJ1-2, with TRBD1 as a possible D gene (6 bases). V shed 3 bases and J shed 4 bases, with 28 bases lying between them. The CDR3 extends over 19 amino acids. From germline, CDR1 is SGDLS and CDR2 YYNGEE.

V gene TRBV6-1 combines with J gene TRBJ1-5, with 7 bases fitting TRBD1. Germline loops: CDR1 MNHNS, CDR2 SASEGT. Losses at the gene ends were 3 bases for V and 3 bases for J; bases not matched to a gene: 8. CDR3 size: 16 residues. The CDR3 bases are TGTGCCAGCAGTGATATGGGGGACAGCCCCAATCAGCCCCAGCATTTT. This encodes CASSDMGDSPNQPQHF.

CDR3 nucleotide sequence: TGCAGGGAAGAGGACGAGCAGTACGTC. This encodes CREEDEQYV. The chain couples TRBV9 to TRBJ2-7, with D possibly matching TRBD1 (5 bases). Looked up from germline, CDR1 is SGDLS and CDR2 is YYNGEE. There are 9 residues in the CDR3.

CDR3 sequence reads: CASNPGVGETQYF. Here the CDR3 DNA reads TGTGCCAGCAATCCGGGGGTCGGAGAGACCCAGTACTTC. V gene TRBV5-6 combines with J gene TRBJ2-5; maybe TRBD2 (6 bases). The CDR3 covers 13 residues. The germline gives CDR1 SGHDT, CDR2 YYEEEE. The V end lost 6 bases, the J end lost 4 bases, and 13 bases lay between the germline ends.

The chain couples TRBV11-3 to TRBJ1-4; D might be TRBD1 (6 bases). Trimming removed 0 bases at V and 7 bases at J, with 9 bases between. The CDR3 runs to 14 residues. Germline V gives CDR1 SGHNT, CDR2 YENEEA. The CDR3 coding sequence is TGTGCCAGCAGCTTAGAACAGGGTGGTGAAAAACTGTTTTTT. This gives the protein CASSLEQGGEKLFF. The full variable domain, in which reference TRBV11-3 and TRBJ1-4 provide the parts outside the CDR3, is EAGVVQSPRYKIIEKKQPVAFWCNPISGHNTLYWYLQNLGQGPELLIRYENEEAVDDSQLPKDRFSAERLKGVDSTLKIQPAELGDSAVYLCASSLEQGGEKLFFGSGTQLSVL.

The rearrangement links TRBV16 to TRBJ2-4; 7 nucleotides match TRBD1. The CDR3 extends over 16 amino acids. V dropped 0 bases and J dropped 3; count of bases not matched to a gene: 5. Germline V CDR1 and CDR2: KGHSY, FQNENV. The CDR3 protein is CASSQSQGFGKNIQYF. The CDR3, as DNA: TGTGCCAGCAGCCAATCACAGGGGTTCGGCAAAAACATTCAGTACTTC.

The chain recombines TRBV16 with TRBJ2-4; D gene uncertain. The CDR3 loop spans 15 amino acids. V lost 0 bases and J lost 3, with 9 bases in between. Germline CDR1 is KGHSY and CDR2 is FQNENV. The CDR3 DNA is TGTGCCAGCAGCCAATCCACAGCCCGCAAAAACATTCAGTACTTC. This encodes CASSQSTARKNIQYF.

The CDR3 bases are TGTGCCTGGAGTCCGGGGGGCCACACAGATACGCAGTATTTT. It yields the protein CAWSPGGHTDTQYF. This chain uses TRBV30 with TRBJ2-3; TRBD2 is a possible D gene (7 bases). Germline assignment: CDR1 GTSNPN and CDR2 SVGIG (reference sequence). This CDR3 is 14 amino acids long. With 2 bases removed from V and 2 bases from J, the gap between germline ends came to 11 bases.

V gene TRBV24-1 combines with J gene TRBJ1-1; no reliable D call. The CDR3 has 14 amino acids. V was shortened by 4 bases and J by 6 bases, with 14 bases between the two germline ends. Germline lookup yields CDR1 KGHDR and CDR2 SFDVKD. CDR3 amino acids: CATSEGSKNPEAFF. The CDR3 coding sequence is TGTGCCACCAGTGAGGGTAGCAAGAATCCTGAAGCTTTCTTT.

Worth noting for this clone: Other DNA sequences in the sample encode the same CDR3. V usage is TRBV7-2 and J usage is TRBJ1-6; D is undetermined. There are 13 residues in the CDR3. In germline, CDR1 is SGHTA, CDR2 FQGNSA. The V end was cut by 1 base, the J end by 7 bases, with 5 bases between. CDR3 coding DNA: TGTGCCAGCAGCTTAGTTAGCAATTCACCCCTCCACTTT. It yields the protein CASSLVSNSPLHF.

This clone was observed a single time. The chain joins TRBV2 to TRBJ1-6; D is perhaps TRBD1 (6 bases). This CDR3 comprises 14 residues. The V gene lost 6 bases and the J gene lost 9 bases, with 15 bases spanning the gap. Germline V gene sequence: CDR1 SNHLY, CDR2 FYNNEI. DNA for the CDR3: TGTGCCAGCAGCAACACAGGGATTTCTTCACCCCTCCACTTT. Protein: CASSNTGISSPLHF. The variable domain in full, with the rest retrieved from reference TRBV2 and TRBJ1-6, is EPEVTQTPSHQVTQMGQEVILRCVPISNHLYFYWYRQILGQKVEFLVSFYNNEISEKSEIFDDQFSVERPDGSNFTLKIRSTKLEDSAMYFCASSNTGISSPLHFGNGTRLTVT.

Written as DNA, the CDR3 is TGTGCCAGCAGCCCCGGGACAGGGGGTTTCAATCAGCCCCAGCATTTT. This translates into CASSPGTGGFNQPQHF. This chain joins TRBV7-9 and TRBJ1-5; TRBD1 matches 11 bases. The ends lost 5 bases at V and 3 bases at J; junction bases unmatched: 6. The CDR3 is 16 residues long. Germline-derived CDR1 and CDR2 are SEHNR and FQNEAQ (reference sequence).

The chain uses TRBV5-1 and TRBJ2-2, with TRBD1 matching 9 bases. Per the germline V gene, CDR1 is SGHRS and CDR2 is YFSETQ. This CDR3 region has 14 residues. With 4 bases clipped from V and 7 bases from J, the junction kept 5 bases outside the gene matches. CDR3 in DNA: TGCGCCAGCAGCCCGGGACAGGGAGTCGGGGAGCTGTTTTTT. Protein sequence: CASSPGQGVGELFF.

This chain uses TRBV7-8 with TRBJ2-1, with 9 positions matching TRBD2. Trimming took 3 bases from V and 8 from J; bases not matched to a gene: 11. Germline V gene lookup returns CDR1 SGHVS and CDR2 FQNEAQ. The CDR3 has 16 amino acids. The CDR3 loop is CASSFIGGGATDEQFF. CDR3 bases: TGTGCCAGCAGCTTCATTGGCGGGGGGGCCACGGATGAGCAGTTCTTC.

The chain has TRBV11-2 and TRBJ2-1, with 7 bases lining up with TRBD2. This CDR3 is 14 amino acids long. Germline CDR1 and CDR2: SGHAT and FQNNGV. V was clipped by 8 bases and J by 2 bases; unmatched bases: 6. The CDR3 is CASHGRLAYNEQFF. The CDR3 DNA is TGTGCCAGCCACGGGAGGCTCGCCTACAATGAGCAGTTCTTC.

V usage is TRBV10-3 and J usage is TRBJ2-6; D is ambiguous. CDR1 and CDR2 (germline): ENHRY, SYGVKD. V was trimmed by 6 bases and J by 1 base, leaving 7 bases between them. CDR3 length: 14 residues. The CDR3 DNA reads TGTGCCATCAGAGCAGCGTCTGGGGCCAACGTCCTGACTTTC. Protein product: CAIRAASGANVLTF.